This T cell receptor beta chain was obtained from a study of CD8 T cells in ankylosing spondylitis. Study-wide results and limits: A CD8+ phenotype characterized the disease-linked clones, which were relatively rare in peripheral blood.

Ten or more counts support this clonotype. The antigen is unknown. The CDR3 is made up of 14 amino acids. Trimming pared 1 base from V and 6 bases from J, leaving 10 bases between. As the method for making TCR beta libraries, quantitative 5'-RACE with molecular barcodes was used. TCRdb re-derived calls from the 5' RACE reads in MiXCR, one entry per CDR3 protein. Altogether around 130,000 distinct CDR3 sequences are present, approximately 6.8% being singletons, with the ten largest covering more than 9%. The receptor was derived from a male donor with ankylosing spondylitis or in good health (not recorded which). The V gene is TRBV12-3 or TRBV12-4, the J gene TRBJ1-5; tentative D call: TRBD1 (6 bases). The specimen sequenced was blood, either unsorted or a sorted T cell fraction (not recorded which). CDR3 in amino acids: CASSLGRGGQPQHF. In DNA form, the CDR3 reads TGTGCCAGCAGTTTAGGCAGGGGAGGTCAGCCCCAGCATTTT.